A selection of T cell receptor beta chains follows, all from one sample in a study of T cell responses to AZD1222 COVID-19 vaccine. Profiling relied on immunoSEQ multiplex PCR, and the TCRdb table lists in-frame clones only, not all of them. The data show 90,000 to 130,000 clones, roughly 89% seen once. This specimen was peripheral blood, taken on day 0 of MenACWY control vaccination. These receptors originate from an adult in good health. Both conserved end residues are part of each CDR3. D genes are given only for firm matches. Rows give clone size only sometimes, using once, few, many, or a class for an expanded clone.

>TRBJ1-1|TRBD1|-|TRBV28
TGTGCCAGCAGTTTATTAGCCAGGGGGACTGAAGCTTTCTTT
CASSLLARGTEAFF
>TRBJ1-5|TRBD1|-|TRBV29-1
TGCAGCGTGGGTGGACAGGGGCAAGGTCAGCCCCAGCATTTT
CSVGGQGQGQPQHF
>TRBJ2-7|-|-|TRBV19
TGTGCCAGTAGTATCAGGGACTCCTACGAGCAGTACTTC
CASSIRDSYEQYF
>TRBJ2-2|TRBD1|-|TRBV3-1/TRBV3-2
TGTGCCAGCAGCCAGGGACAGGGAACCGGGGAGCTGTTTTTT
CASSQGQGTGELFF
>TRBJ2-5|TRBD1|-|TRBV18
TGTGCCAGCTCACCACCGGGACAGGGGTCAGAGACCCAGTACTTC
CASSPPGQGSETQYF
>TRBJ1-1|-|-|TRBV7-9
TGTGCCAGCAGCTTGGAGGGCGTCACTGAAGCTTTCTTT
CASSLEGVTEAFF
>TRBJ1-2|-|-|TRBV18
TGTGCCAGCTCACCACCGGGAACCCCAGGGATCGGCTACACCTTC
CASSPPGTPGIGYTF
>TRBJ1-4|-|-|TRBV6-1
TGTGCCAGCAGTGAGCTTATGGGGGCGGGTGAAAAACTGTTTTTT
CASSELMGAGEKLFF
>TRBJ1-1|-|-|TRBV19
TGTGCCAGTAATTTCGGGGTTGCTCAAGAAGCTTTCTTT
CASNFGVAQEAFF
>TRBJ1-6|TRBD1|once|TRBV5-4
TGTGCCAGCAGCTCTACGGGACAGGGGAATTCACCCCTCCACTTT
CASSSTGQGNSPLHF
>TRBJ1-1|-|-|TRBV7-2
TGTGCCAGCAGCTACTCGGACACTGAAGCTTTCTTT
CASSYSDTEAFF
>TRBJ1-2|-|-|TRBV30
TGTGCCCGGAATTACCCGGGGCGGAACTATGGCTACACCTTC
CARNYPGRNYGYTF
>TRBJ1-1|-|-|TRBV6-5
TGTGCCAGCAAGTGGCAGTCGAACACTGAAGCTTTCTTT
CASKWQSNTEAFF
>TRBJ1-2|TRBD1|-|TRBV5-1
TGCGCCAGCAGCTTGGGGGACAGGGAATTGTATGGCTACACCTTC
CASSLGDRELYGYTF
>TRBJ2-3|TRBD1|-|TRBV2
TGTGCCAGCAGTGAACCGCGAAACAGGGGTGCAGATACGCAGTATTTT
CASSEPRNRGADTQYF
>TRBJ1-2|-|-|TRBV7-3
TGTGCCAGCAGCCCGGCGGACGGGCTCGGGGGCTACACCTTC
CASSPADGLGGYTF
>TRBJ1-2|TRBD1|-|TRBV4-2
TGTGCCAGCAGCCAAGCCGACAGGGACAAAGGCTATGGCTACACCTTC
CASSQADRDKGYGYTF
>TRBJ1-3|-|once|TRBV19
TGTGCCAGTAGACGTCCAGGGACTGGAAACACCATATATTTT
CASRRPGTGNTIYF
>TRBJ1-1|TRBD1|few|TRBV6-5
TGTGCCAGCAGTCAACAGGGGGAGGAGGACACTGAAGCTTTCTTT
CASSQQGEEDTEAFF
>TRBJ1-2|-|-|TRBV6-6
TGTGCCAGCAGGCCCACAGGGTTTGCTGGCTACACCTTC
CASRPTGFAGYTF
>TRBJ1-1|-|-|TRBV18
TGTGCCAGCTCACCAATGGGCACAGTGAACACTGAAGCTTTCTTT
CASSPMGTVNTEAFF
>TRBJ1-1|-|-|TRBV5-4
TGTGCCAGCAGCTTGCCGGGGGCCACTGAAGCTTTCTTT
CASSLPGATEAFF
>TRBJ1-5|-|-|TRBV3-1/TRBV3-2
TGTGCCAGCAGCCAAGTGTCAGGGAATCAGCCCCAGCATTTT
CASSQVSGNQPQHF
>TRBJ1-3|-|-|TRBV30
TGTGCCTGGAGTCCCAGGACGGGGCTTGGAAACACCATATATTTT
CAWSPRTGLGNTIYF
>TRBJ2-1|-|-|TRBV29-1
TGCAGCGTTGTGGACAAGGGTCTGGGGAAGCAGTTCTTC
CSVVDKGLGKQFF
>TRBJ1-5|-|-|TRBV5-6
TGTGCCAGCAGCTTGTCCAGTAATCAGCCCCAGCATTTT
CASSLSSNQPQHF
>TRBJ1-1|TRBD1|few|TRBV6-5
TGTGCCATCAAGGACAGGCCGAACACTGAAGCTTTCTTT
CAIKDRPNTEAFF
>TRBJ1-1|-|-|TRBV9
TGTGCCAGCAGCGTATCGGGCAGCTTGAACACTGAAGCTTTCTTT
CASSVSGSLNTEAFF
>TRBJ1-1|-|-|TRBV10-2
TGCGCCAGCAGTGAGTCGACATCGAACACTGAAGCTTTCTTT
CASSESTSNTEAFF
>TRBJ2-3|-|-|TRBV7-2
TGTGCCAGCAGCTTAGGGGCGGGATTCACAGATACGCAGTATTTT
CASSLGAGFTDTQYF
>TRBJ2-7|TRBD1|-|TRBV2
TGTGCCATATCACCCGGGACAGAAAACTACGAGCAGTACTTC
CAISPGTENYEQYF
>TRBJ2-1|-|-|TRBV6-5
TGTGCCAGCCTTAAGTCCCGCTCCTACAATGAGCAGTTCTTC
CASLKSRSYNEQFF
>TRBJ2-1|TRBD1|-|TRBV3-1/TRBV3-2
TGTGCCAGCAGCCACCGGGACAGGGCCTACAATGAGCAGTTCTTC
CASSHRDRAYNEQFF
>TRBJ2-6|-|-|TRBV11-2
TGTGCCAGCAGCTTAGGTGGATACTCTGGGGCCAACGTCCTGACTTTC
CASSLGGYSGANVLTF
>TRBJ2-7|-|-|TRBV7-2
TGTGCCAGCAGCCTGGCGGGGACGACCGCCTACGAGCAGTACTTC
CASSLAGTTAYEQYF
>TRBJ1-1|-|once|TRBV3-1/TRBV3-2
TGTGCCAGCAGCCCCTTGGGGGGCGCGGGCTTTAACACTGAAGCTTTCTTT
CASSPLGGAGFNTEAFF
>TRBJ1-4|-|-|TRBV6-5
TGTGCCAGCAGTTACCGCCACGGTGAAAAACTGTTTTTT
CASSYRHGEKLFF
>TRBJ2-7|-|-|TRBV29-1
TGCAGCGTGGGGGACGGACTCTACGAGCAGTACTTC
CSVGDGLYEQYF
>TRBJ2-1|-|-|TRBV4-1
TGCGCCAGCAGCCAAGGGGAGTTTGAGCAGTTCTTC
CASSQGEFEQFF
>TRBJ2-2|TRBD2|-|TRBV18
TGTGCCAGCTCACCATATTTCGGGGGGACTGACACCGGGGAGCTGTTTTTT
CASSPYFGGTDTGELFF
>TRBJ1-3|-|-|TRBV11-3
TGTGCCAGCAGCACAGGGTCTGGAAACACCATATATTTT
CASSTGSGNTIYF
>TRBJ2-5|-|-|TRBV11-2
TGTGCCAGCAGCTTGAACAGGAGACAAGAGACCCAGTACTTC
CASSLNRRQETQYF
>TRBJ2-7|TRBD2|-|TRBV29-1
TGCAGCGTTGACCTAGCGGGGAAGGACCACGAGCAGTACTTC
CSVDLAGKDHEQYF
>TRBJ1-3|-|-|TRBV21-1
TGTGCCAGCAGCAAAGAAAAGGGCAGCTTCTCTGGAAACACCATATATTTT
CASSKEKGSFSGNTIYF
>TRBJ1-2|TRBD1|-|TRBV30
TGTGCCTGGGACAGGGAGCATGGCTACACCTTC
CAWDREHGYTF
>TRBJ1-2|-|-|TRBV6-2/TRBV6-3
TGTGCCAGCAGTTACTCAGGTACCCCAGGGCGGTATGGCTACACCTTC
CASSYSGTPGRYGYTF
>TRBJ1-3|TRBD1|-|TRBV30
TGTGCCTGGACCCCGGGACAGGGGGGTTCTGGAAACACCATATATTTT
CAWTPGQGGSGNTIYF
>TRBJ1-2|-|-|TRBV11-2
TGTGCCAGCAGCTTAGCCCCCGACTCATACTATGGCTACACCTTC
CASSLAPDSYYGYTF
>TRBJ2-7|TRBD2|-|TRBV27
TGTGCCAGCAGTTCCGGACTAGCGGGCCTCAGCTCCTACGAGCAGTACTTC
CASSSGLAGLSSYEQYF
>TRBJ1-6|-|once|TRBV27
TGTGCCAGCAGTGACAATAATTCACCCCTCCACTTT
CASSDNNSPLHF
>TRBJ2-3|TRBD2|-|TRBV7-2
TGTGCCAGCAGCTCTAGCGGGGGGAGAACAGATACGCAGTATTTT
CASSSSGGRTDTQYF
>TRBJ1-2|-|-|TRBV7-9
TGTGCCAGCAGCTTACGTACAGGTCCTAACTATGGCTACACCTTC
CASSLRTGPNYGYTF
>TRBJ2-5|-|-|TRBV24-1
TGTGCCACCAGTGATGCCCGACGGGGGCTGGAGGAGACCCAGTACTTC
CATSDARRGLEETQYF
>TRBJ1-6|-|few|TRBV5-5
TGTGCCAGCAGCTTGAGACAGGATAATTCACCCCTCCACTTT
CASSLRQDNSPLHF
>TRBJ1-4|-|-|TRBV27
TGTGCCAGCATGGGGGCCCGGAGGGAAAAACTGTTTTTT
CASMGARREKLFF
>TRBJ2-5|-|-|TRBV27
TGTGCCAGCAGTTCCCTCGGGACTCCCATCCAAGAGACCCAGTACTTC
CASSSLGTPIQETQYF
>TRBJ2-1|-|-|TRBV28
TGTGCCAGCAGGTACACTGGAACCTACAATGAGCAGTTCTTC
CASRYTGTYNEQFF
>TRBJ1-1|-|-|TRBV21-1
TGTGCCAGCAGCACAACAGGACGGAACACTGAAGCTTTCTTT
CASSTTGRNTEAFF
>TRBJ1-1|-|-|TRBV29-1
TGCAGCGTTGGGAGCGTTCCGACTGAAGCTTTCTTT
CSVGSVPTEAFF